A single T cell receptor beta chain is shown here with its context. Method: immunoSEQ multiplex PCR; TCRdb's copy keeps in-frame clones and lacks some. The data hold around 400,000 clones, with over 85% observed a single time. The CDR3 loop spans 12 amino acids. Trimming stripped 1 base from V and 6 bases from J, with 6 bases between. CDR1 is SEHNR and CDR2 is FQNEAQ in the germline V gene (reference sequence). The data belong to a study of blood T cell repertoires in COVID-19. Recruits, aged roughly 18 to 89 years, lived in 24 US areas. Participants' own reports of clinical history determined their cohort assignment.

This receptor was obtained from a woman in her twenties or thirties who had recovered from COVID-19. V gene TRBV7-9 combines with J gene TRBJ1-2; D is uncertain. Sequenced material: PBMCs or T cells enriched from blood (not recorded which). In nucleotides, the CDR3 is TGTGCCAGCAGCTTAGTATCCGATGGCTACACCTTC. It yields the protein CASSLVSDGYTF. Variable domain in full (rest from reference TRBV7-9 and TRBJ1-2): DTGVSQNPRHKITKRGQNVTFRCDPISEHNRLYWYRQTLGQGPEFLTYFQNEAQLEKSRLLSDRFSAERPKGSFSTLEIQRTEQGDSAMYLCASSLVSDGYTFGSGTRLTVV.